The clone carrying this TCR beta chain has just one count. The data belong to a study of blood T cell repertoires in COVID-19. The repertoire was sequenced with immunoSEQ multiplex PCR; TCRdb's copy has only in-frame clones and lacks some. The sample yields 250,000 to 300,000 clones, roughly nine tenths seen once. Ages ranged from 18 to 89 years, with residence in under 25 US areas. The sequenced sample consisted of PBMCs or T cells enriched from blood (not recorded which). The receptor was derived from a human donor in a cohort exposed to, infected with or recovered from COVID-19 (not recorded which). The donor label of this sample is uncertain.

The CDR3 DNA reads TGTGCCAGCATCAGGACAGGGGGCGTCCAAGAGACCCAGTACTTC. Protein sequence: CASIRTGGVQETQYF. This chain links TRBV2 with TRBJ2-5, with 11 bases fitting TRBD1. CDR1 SNHLY and CDR2 FYNNEI come from the germline V gene. CDR3 length equals 15 residues. With V trimmed by 7 bases and J by 1 base, 5 bases remained unmatched.